A single sample is the source of the 26 T cell receptor beta chains below, sequenced in a study of blood T cell repertoires in COVID-19. Profiled with immunoSEQ multiplex PCR; TCRdb holds only in-frame clones, not every one. The table shows about 130,000 clones, with about 79% occurring only once. Input material: peripheral blood. The receptor set was obtained from a woman aged 45-65 years with acute or convalescent COVID-19.

The chain joins TRBV7-2 to TRBJ2-7; TRBD1 matches 8 bases. V shed 0 bases, J shed 3 bases, and the junction held 7 bases outside the gene matches. Looked up from germline, CDR1 is SGHTA and CDR2 is FQGNSA. The CDR3 sequence is 16 residues long. This CDR3 reads CASSLAGTGLSYEQYF. Here the CDR3 DNA reads TGTGCCAGCAGCTTAGCCGGGACAGGATTAAGCTACGAGCAGTACTTC. The full variable domain, completed using reference TRBV7-2 and TRBJ2-7, is GAGVSQSPSNKVTEKGKDVELRCDPISGHTALYWYRQSLGQGLEFLIYFQGNSAPDKSGLPSDRFSAERTGGSVSTLTIQRTQQEDSAVYLCASSLAGTGLSYEQYFGPGTRLTVT.

The rearrangement links TRBV21-1 to TRBJ2-5; the listed D gene, TRBD1, was not tested against the DNA. TRBV21-1 is recorded as a pseudogene. The CDR3 spans 14 residues. The CDR3 is CASSKGPDSQTQYF. As DNA, the CDR3 is TGTGCCAGCAGCAAAGGTCCGGACAGTCAGACCCAGTACTTC.

This clone was detected only once. V gene TRBV9 combines with J gene TRBJ2-2; a possible D gene is TRBD2 (6 bases). This CDR3 spans 17 amino acids. V shed 0 bases and J shed 1 base, with 13 bases lying between them. Per the germline V gene, CDR1 is SGDLS and CDR2 is YYNGEE. This CDR3 is CASSVGLPGLNTGELFF. CDR3 nucleotides: TGTGCCAGCAGCGTAGGCTTACCGGGACTGAACACCGGGGAGCTGTTTTTT.

The chain employs TRBV19 and TRBJ2-1, with 15 positions matching TRBD2. This CDR3 spans 14 amino acids. After removal of 9 bases from V and 8 bases from J, the junction contained 5 bases not matched to a gene. Per the germline V gene, CDR1 is LNHDA and CDR2 is SQIVND (reference sequence). DNA of the CDR3: TGTGCCAGCAGGACTAGCGGGGGGGAATATGAGCAGTTCTTC. Encoded protein: CASRTSGGEYEQFF.

This rearrangement joins TRBV7-9 to TRBJ1-6; D remains ambiguous. Looked up from germline, CDR1 is SEHNR and CDR2 is FQNEAQ (reference sequence). CDR3 length equals 15 residues. Trimming removed 5 bases from V and 9 bases from J, with 17 bases in between. CDR3 sequence: CASSPRGGMGSPLHF. CDR3 nucleotide sequence: TGTGCCAGCAGCCCCCGGGGAGGGATGGGTTCACCCCTCCACTTT.

This clone has just a few counts. The chain employs TRBV6-5 and TRBJ1-4, with 7 positions matching TRBD1. CDR3 size: 14 residues. J lost 4 bases, V lost 6 bases, and 5 bases had no gene match. The germline V gene has CDR1 MNHEY and CDR2 SVGAGI. The CDR3 coding sequence is TGTGCCAGCAGCTTCGGGACAGTTAATGAAAAACTGTTTTTT. Its translation is CASSFGTVNEKLFF.

This chain connects TRBV3-1 (or the pseudogene TRBV3-2) to TRBJ1-5, with 10 bases fitting TRBD1. Looked up from germline, CDR1 is LGHDT and CDR2 is YNNKEL (reference sequence). This CDR3 contains 13 residues. J was trimmed by 5 bases and V by 5 bases; bases with no gene match: 0. The chain's CDR3 is CASSGTGDQPQHF. The CDR3 DNA reads TGTGCCAGCAGCGGGACAGGGGATCAGCCCCAGCATTTT.

This clone occurred once. This rearrangement joins TRBV19 to TRBJ1-2, with 12 bases identical to TRBD1. The CDR3 loop spans 15 amino acids. Germline CDR1 reads LNHDA; CDR2 reads SQIVND (reference sequence). The trim removed 5 bases at V and 5 bases at J, leaving 6 bases unmatched. As DNA, the CDR3 is TGTGCCAGTAGTTCCGGGACAGGGGGCGCGTATGGCTACACCTTC. Amino acids: CASSSGTGGAYGYTF.

The V call is TRBV4-1, the J call TRBJ2-7; 11 bases are a match to TRBD2. The CDR3 is made up of 15 amino acids. Germline loops: CDR1 MGHRA, CDR2 YSYEKL. Unmatched junction bases numbered 7, after V lost 3 bases and J lost 6 bases. The DNA for the CDR3 is TGCGCCAGCAGCCATCAACTAGCGGGGGCCTCCGAGCAGTACTTC. Translated, it gives CASSHQLAGASEQYF.

The chain uses TRBV6-5 and TRBJ2-1; D might be TRBD1 (6 bases). V dropped 0 bases and J dropped 4 bases, with 10 bases sitting between them. The length of the CDR3 is 15 residues. Germline loops: CDR1 MNHEY, CDR2 SVGAGI. CDR3 region: CASSYSGAVYNEQFF. Here the CDR3 DNA reads TGTGCCAGCAGTTACTCGGGGGCAGTATACAATGAGCAGTTCTTC.

The V call is TRBV5-1, the J call TRBJ1-1; weak D call: TRBD1 (5 bases). Germline-derived CDR1 and CDR2 are SGHRS and YFSETQ. CDR3 length equals 14 residues. The germline V and J ends were trimmed by 5 bases and 3 bases, with 14 bases remaining between them. This CDR3 is CASRGREAYTEAFF. The CDR3 nucleotides read TGCGCCAGCAGAGGCAGGGAGGCTTACACTGAAGCTTTCTTT. The whole variable domain, remainder taken from reference TRBV5-1 and TRBJ1-1, is KAGVTQTPRYLIKTRGQQVTLSCSPISGHRSVSWYQQTPGQGLQFLFEYFSETQRNKGNFPGRFSGRQFSNSRSEMNVSTLELGDSALYLCASRGREAYTEAFFGQGTRLTVV.

As DNA, the CDR3 is TGTGCCAGCAGCGGACTCTTTGATTCACCCCTCCACTTT. It translates to CASSGLFDSPLHF. The rearrangement joins TRBV5-8 to TRBJ1-6; D gene ambiguous. Trimming took 4 bases from V and 8 from J, leaving 10 bases between them. Germline V gene sequence: CDR1 SGHTS, CDR2 YDEGEE. The CDR3 covers 13 residues.

The chain recombines TRBV19 with TRBJ1-6, with TRBD1 matching over 10 bases. CDR1 and CDR2 from the germline V gene are LNHDA and SQIVND (reference sequence). J gave up 11 bases and V 5 bases, and 6 bases lay outside the gene matches. CDR3 length: 14 amino acids. The CDR3 nucleotides are TGTGCCAGTAGTTCTGGGACAGGGGTCGCACCCCTCCACTTT. Translated, it gives CASSSGTGVAPLHF.

This clone appeared a single time. The rearrangement joins TRBV29-1 to TRBJ1-2; maybe TRBD1 (5 bases). From germline, CDR1 is SQVTM and CDR2 ANQGSEA. This CDR3 region has 14 residues. Trimming pared 4 bases from V and 6 bases from J, leaving 18 bases between. The CDR3 bases are TGCAGCGTTGTCTCACCAGGGAAAGTAGATGGCTACACCTTC. It translates to CSVVSPGKVDGYTF.

The V gene is TRBV11-3, the J gene TRBJ1-3; no clear D. There are 16 residues in the CDR3. V was pared by 0 bases and J by 7 bases, with 16 bases between. CDR1 is SGHNT and CDR2 is YENEEA in the germline V gene. CDR3 sequence: CASSLDLVWQGNTIYF. Here the CDR3 DNA reads TGTGCCAGCAGCTTAGATCTAGTTTGGCAAGGTAACACCATATATTTT.

This chain links TRBV6-5 with TRBJ1-2; D unclear. Trimming stripped 6 bases from V and 5 bases from J, with 13 bases between. The CDR3 runs 13 residues. The germline gives CDR1 MNHEY, CDR2 SVGAGI. The CDR3 loop is CASSRSRIYGYTF. CDR3 nucleotide sequence: TGTGCCAGCAGCCGCTCCAGGATTTATGGCTACACCTTC.

The chain is built from TRBV10-3 and TRBJ1-6; D unclear. CDR1 and CDR2 (germline): ENHRY, SYGVKD. V was cut by 2 bases and J by 5 bases, with 13 bases left in between. The length of the CDR3 is 16 residues. CDR3 loop: CAISEQRGSHNSPLHF. CDR3 nucleotides: TGTGCCATCAGTGAGCAGCGAGGGTCACATAATTCACCCCTCCACTTT.

This chain uses TRBV29-1 with TRBJ1-4, with 9 bases fitting TRBD1. Per germline, CDR1 SQVTM and CDR2 ANQGSEA. There are 14 residues in the CDR3. With V trimmed by 7 bases and J by 2 bases, 5 bases remained unmatched. This CDR3 reads CSAQDRGTNEKLFF. CDR3 bases: TGCAGCGCGCAGGACAGGGGCACTAATGAAAAACTGTTTTTT. Looking up the rest from reference TRBV29-1 and TRBJ1-4 gives the full variable domain: SAVISQKPSRDICQRGTSLTIQCQVDSQVTMMFWYRQQPGQSLTLIATANQGSEATYESGFVIDKFPISRPNLTFSTLTVSNMSPEDSSIYLCSAQDRGTNEKLFFGSGTQLSVL.

The J gene is TRBJ1-1, the V gene TRBV10-2, with 9 bases aligning to TRBD1. The V gene's germline CDR1 is WSHSY and CDR2 SAAADI. Losses at the gene ends were 6 bases for V and 6 bases for J; bases not matched to a gene: 8. The CDR3 is 14 residues long. Here the CDR3 DNA reads TGCGCCAGCAGCTGGGACAGGGCAGGAGCTGAAGCTTTCTTT. Translation gives CASSWDRAGAEAFF.

The chain carries TRBV29-1 and TRBJ2-2; 7 bases map to TRBD1. The J segment lost 5 bases and the V segment lost 2 bases, leaving 11 bases of the junction unmatched. Germline CDR1 is SQVTM and CDR2 is ANQGSEA. The CDR3 runs 16 residues. DNA of the CDR3: TGCAGCGTTGAAATGCAGGGAAGGGGGCAAACCGGGGAGCTGTTTTTT. Protein: CSVEMQGRGQTGELFF.

The chain recombines TRBV19 with TRBJ2-1, with 11 bases that match TRBD2. This CDR3 comprises 15 residues. Looked up from germline, CDR1 is LNHDA and CDR2 is SQIVND (reference sequence). J was trimmed by 5 bases and V by 5 bases; bases with no gene match: 5. CDR3 protein: CASSHLAGGHNEQFF. CDR3 sequence (DNA): TGTGCCAGTAGTCACCTAGCGGGGGGTCACAATGAGCAGTTCTTC.

The rearrangement uses TRBV6-5 and TRBJ1-2, with 9 positions matching TRBD1. The V gene's germline CDR1 is MNHEY and CDR2 SVGAGI. CDR3 length equals 13 residues. Losses at the gene ends were 2 bases for V and 8 bases for J; bases not matched to a gene: 3. CDR3 nucleotide sequence: TGTGCCAGCAGTTACCGGACAGGGGAAGGCTACACCTTC. This gives the protein CASSYRTGEGYTF.

This rearrangement joins TRBV11-2 to TRBJ2-1; D gene unclear. There are 12 residues in the CDR3. The germline CDR1 and CDR2 sequences are SGHAT and FQNNGV. Deletions cut 0 bases from V and 11 bases from J, with 8 bases between. CDR3 nucleotides: TGTGCCAGCAGCTTAGATGTTGCTAAGCAGTTCTTC. Translation: CASSLDVAKQFF.

The chain employs TRBV6-1 and TRBJ1-5; 8 bases agree with TRBD1. The CDR3 totals 14 residues. V was clipped by 1 base and J by 7 bases; unmatched bases: 3. The germline CDR1 and CDR2 sequences are MNHNS and SASEGT. CDR3: CASSEGYRGQPQHF. The CDR3 DNA reads as TGTGCCAGCAGTGAAGGTTACAGGGGGCAGCCCCAGCATTTT.

The chain links TRBV5-1 to TRBJ1-1; D unclear. The CDR3 runs to 13 residues. Germline assignment: CDR1 SGHRS and CDR2 YFSETQ. The V gene lost 0 bases and the J gene lost 9 bases, with 12 bases spanning the gap. The CDR3 sequence: CASSLGIETKAFF. The DNA of the CDR3 is TGCGCCAGCAGCTTGGGGATAGAGACAAAAGCTTTCTTT.

This chain connects TRBV20-1 to TRBJ2-7; D possibly corresponds to TRBD2 (6 bases). The CDR3 length is 11 residues. The germline V and J ends were trimmed by 5 bases and 7 bases, with 12 bases remaining between them. Germline CDR1 reads DFQATT; CDR2 reads SNEGSKA (reference sequence). The CDR3 reads CSAPLAREQYF. The CDR3 DNA is TGCAGTGCTCCTCTAGCGAGGGAGCAGTACTTC.